The subject of this entry is one T cell receptor (beta chain). A read error is possible here, since a much larger clone lies one base away. This library used approximately 0.4 ug RNA and molecular barcoded adaptors spanning alpha/delta and beta/gamma chains. TCRdb itself ran the reads through MiXCR, one entry per CDR3 protein. The data show over 50,000 distinct CDR3 sequences, around 21% seen once. This entry is derived from a study of read filtering for tumor transcriptome and immune sequencing. On the study more broadly: Whole-transcriptome libraries were prepared after DNase treatment.

The V end was cut by 6 bases, the J end by 2 bases, with 13 bases between. This CDR3 is 14 amino acids long. CDR1 and CDR2 (germline): MNHNY, SVGAGI (reference sequence). Sequencing used a population of CD138-negative cells sorted from bone marrow. This receptor was taken from a donor aged 40 or over with multiple myeloma. J is TRBJ1-1 and V is TRBV6-6; D is perhaps TRBD1 (6 bases). Written as DNA, the CDR3 is TGTGCCAGCAGCATCCGGGACACTAACACTGAAGCTTTCTTT. Translating gives CASSIRDTNTEAFF.